The 30 T cell receptor beta chains below were found in one sample sequenced in a study of shared clonotypes between healthy human individuals. Method: immunoSEQ multiplex PCR; TCRdb's copy keeps in-frame clones and lacks some. In the table there are under 2.5 million clones, around 92% of which are singletons. Sequencing used naive CD4+ T cells from PBMCs. Indicated subset: CD45RA+ positively selected. These receptors all stem from a man younger than 30 in good health. Some clones in this sample may be carry-over from other donors' samples.

V is TRBV11-3 and J is TRBJ2-2, with no clear D. Germline-derived CDR1 and CDR2 are SGHNT and YENEEA. This CDR3 is 13 amino acids long. V lost 5 bases and J 5 bases, leaving 9 bases between the germline ends. The CDR3: CASSPGSTGELFF. The CDR3 DNA reads TGTGCCAGCAGCCCTGGGTCTACCGGGGAGCTGTTTTTT.

The chain carries TRBV23-1 and TRBJ2-5; D is possibly TRBD1 or TRBD2 (6 bases each). TRBV23-1 is marked as an open reading frame, function uncertain. Trimming removed 3 bases at V and 4 bases at J, with 18 bases between. The CDR3 totals 16 residues. In DNA, the CDR3 is TGCGCCAGCAGTCACCGTGGAGGGGGGTGGCGAGAGACCCAGTACTTC. Its protein product is CASSHRGGGWRETQYF.

The V and J genes are TRBV10-3 and TRBJ1-2; D unclear. Germline V gene data show CDR1 as ENHRY and CDR2 as SYGVKD. The CDR3 extends over 12 amino acids. Trimming removed 10 bases from V and 5 bases from J, with 14 bases in between. Here the CDR3 reads CATFVPSYGYTF. CDR3 nucleotides: TGTGCCACCTTTGTCCCCTCGTATGGCTACACCTTC.

This clone was seen a single time. This chain joins TRBV19 and TRBJ2-7, with unresolved D. V dropped 3 bases and J dropped 6 bases, with 15 bases sitting between them. The CDR3 totals 14 residues. Per the germline V gene, CDR1 is LNHDA and CDR2 is SQIVND (reference sequence). CDR3 sequence (DNA): TGTGCCAGTAGTATCGACCAGCATGGGGTCGAGCAGTACTTC. The encoded protein is CASSIDQHGVEQYF.

This clone was detected only once. The same CDR3 also results from other DNA sequences found in this sample. The chain carries TRBV7-2 and TRBJ2-7, with 12 bases that match TRBD2. V shed 5 bases, J shed 3 bases, and the junction held 5 bases outside the gene matches. Germline V gene data show CDR1 as SGHTA and CDR2 as FQGNSA. The CDR3 spans 15 residues. The CDR3 DNA reads TGTGCCAGCAGCCTGACTAGCGGGAGAGTCTACGAGCAGTACTTC. Protein product: CASSLTSGRVYEQYF.

The rearrangement uses TRBV19 and TRBJ1-2; D unresolved. The V end lost 5 bases, the J end lost 1 base, and 11 bases lay between the germline ends. The CDR3 runs 14 residues. Looked up from germline, CDR1 is LNHDA and CDR2 is SQIVND (reference sequence). Written as DNA, the CDR3 is TGTGCCAGTAGTGTTGGCAGCAGTAACTATGGCTACACCTTC. Translation gives CASSVGSSNYGYTF. Combining the CDR3 with reference TRBV19 and TRBJ1-2 gives the whole variable domain DGGITQSPKYLFRKEGQNVTLSCEQNLNHDAMYWYRQDPGQGLRLIYYSQIVNDFQKGDIAEGYSVSREKKESFPLTVTSAQKNPTAFYLCASSVGSSNYGYTFGSGTRLTVV.

The rearrangement joins TRBV5-5 to TRBJ2-1; 9 positions match TRBD1. Germline CDR1 and CDR2: SGHKS and YYEKEE (reference sequence). The CDR3 extends over 16 amino acids. Unmatched junction bases numbered 8, after V lost 0 bases and J lost 7 bases. The CDR3 nucleotides read TGTGCCAGCAGCTTGGGAGCGGACAGGGGCGGGAATGAGCAGTTCTTC. Translating gives CASSLGADRGGNEQFF.

This chain connects TRBV4-2 to TRBJ2-1; D unresolved. The V gene's germline CDR1 is LGHNA and CDR2 YNFKEQ. CDR3 length equals 15 residues. V shed 0 bases and J shed 2 bases, with 8 bases lying between them. The CDR3 nucleotides read TGTGCCAGCAGCCAAGATCGCAGCGCCTACAATGAGCAGTTCTTC. Amino acid sequence: CASSQDRSAYNEQFF.

J is TRBJ2-7 and V is TRBV2; no definite D call. The CDR3 runs to 12 residues. Trimming took off 10 bases at V and 0 bases at J, with 10 bases between the two ends. The V gene's germline CDR1 is SNHLY and CDR2 FYNNEI. The CDR3 nucleotides are TGTGCCATTGTCGGAAGCTCCTACGAGCAGTACTTC. Translating it yields CAIVGSSYEQYF.

On this clone itself: Other DNA variants within this sample encode the same CDR3. This chain uses TRBV7-2 with TRBJ2-7; 9 bases agree with TRBD1. This CDR3 is 14 amino acids long. J was trimmed by 3 bases and V by 3 bases; bases with no gene match: 3. The V gene's germline CDR1 is SGHTA and CDR2 FQGNSA. The CDR3 bases are TGTGCCAGCAGCTTGCGGACAGGGGACTACGAGCAGTACTTC. Translating gives CASSLRTGDYEQYF.

The chain employs TRBV4-1 and TRBJ2-2, with D unresolved. Germline CDR1 MGHRA, CDR2 YSYEKL. CDR3 length equals 14 residues. V was pared by 0 bases and J by 6 bases, with 8 bases between. Here the CDR3 reads CASSQDFRAGELFF. In DNA form, the CDR3 reads TGCGCCAGCAGCCAAGATTTTAGGGCCGGGGAGCTGTTTTTT.

J is TRBJ1-1 and V is TRBV28; D possibly corresponds to TRBD1 (5 bases). Germline V lookup: CDR1 MDHEN, CDR2 SYDVKM. There are 15 residues in the CDR3. V lost 6 bases to trimming and J lost 5 bases, with 19 bases between them. CDR3 in DNA: TGTGCCAGCAGCTCGCCCTCGGGAAGGGGAACTGAAGCTTTCTTT. Protein product: CASSSPSGRGTEAFF.

This chain joins TRBV7-8 and TRBJ2-7; TRBD2 is a possible D gene (5 bases). Germline CDR1 and CDR2: SGHVS and FQNEAQ. The CDR3 loop spans 15 amino acids. V lost 2 bases, J lost 3 bases, and 14 bases lay in between. The DNA of the CDR3 is TGTGCCAGCAGCTTACGGGAAGTAACCGACTACGAGCAGTACTTC. It encodes CASSLREVTDYEQYF.

This chain joins TRBV7-2 and TRBJ2-2, with 8 bases fitting TRBD1. The CDR3 has 16 amino acids. Germline trimming cut 5 bases from V and 0 bases from J; bases unmatched to any gene: 5. Germline assignment: CDR1 SGHTA and CDR2 FQGNSA. The CDR3 nucleotides are TGTGCCAGCAGCCGACAGGGGCCCCCGAACACCGGGGAGCTGTTTTTT. Translating it yields CASSRQGPPNTGELFF.

The chain employs TRBV5-4 and TRBJ2-3; D call uncertain. Trimming left V 4 bases short and J 5 bases short, with 8 bases between. The germline V gene has CDR1 SGHNT and CDR2 YYREEE (reference sequence). This CDR3 has 12 amino acids. The CDR3 region has the DNA TGTGCCAGCAGCCCCGGCCGAGATACGCAGTATTTT. Its protein product is CASSPGRDTQYF.

This chain connects TRBV6-5 to TRBJ2-7, with 9 bases fitting TRBD1. CDR3 length: 14 amino acids. After removal of 5 bases from V and 6 bases from J, the junction contained 8 bases not matched to a gene. CDR1 is MNHEY and CDR2 is SVGAGI in the germline V gene. CDR3 nucleotide sequence: TGTGCCAGCAGTAAACTGGGACAGGGATCCGAGCAGTACTTC. This sequence encodes CASSKLGQGSEQYF.

Concerning this clone: Other DNA sequences of this sample code for an identical CDR3. The V gene is TRBV9, the J gene TRBJ1-1, with a weak D call TRBD1 (5 bases). Trimming pared 0 bases from V and 2 bases from J, leaving 8 bases between. The CDR3 consists of 14 residues. From germline, CDR1 is SGDLS and CDR2 YYNGEE. The CDR3 is CASSVAGANTEAFF. CDR3 DNA: TGTGCCAGCAGCGTAGCCGGGGCCAACACTGAAGCTTTCTTT.

The CDR3 here is CASGLRNGPLVGQPQHF. The CDR3, as DNA: TGTGCCAGCGGGCTACGGAACGGGCCCCTGGTCGGTCAGCCCCAGCATTTT. The chain links TRBV28 to TRBJ1-5; D unresolved. CDR1 is MDHEN and CDR2 is SYDVKM in the germline V gene. Trimming left V 8 bases short and J 6 bases short, with 26 bases between. The CDR3 is 17 residues long.

CDR3 coding DNA: TGTGCCAGCAGCTTAGCGGCGACAGGGGAAGAGACCCAGTACTTC. It specifies CASSLAATGEETQYF. This sequence joins TRBV7-7 and TRBJ2-5; 8 positions match TRBD1. Trimming took 0 bases from V and 3 from J; bases not matched to a gene: 3. The CDR3 contains 15 residues. Per the germline V gene, CDR1 is SSHAT and CDR2 is FNYEAQ (reference sequence).

This chain joins TRBV20-1 and TRBJ2-3, with D uncertain. The CDR3 loop spans 11 amino acids. CDR1 is DFQATT and CDR2 is SNEGSKA in the germline V gene (reference sequence). The ends were cut back, 6 bases at V and 2 bases at J, with 6 bases in the middle. The CDR3, as DNA: TGCAGTGCGAGCCACACAGATACGCAGTATTTT. Its protein product is CSASHTDTQYF.

In its sample, this clone was seen once. The V gene is TRBV18, the J gene TRBJ1-1; D gene uncertain. The CDR3 covers 16 residues. Germline V CDR1 and CDR2: KGHSH, LQKENI. V lost 0 bases and J lost 1, with 12 bases in between. The CDR3 bases are TGTGCCAGCTCACCACCGGGAGCTCTGGGGAACACTGAAGCTTTCTTT. It codes for CASSPPGALGNTEAFF.

V is TRBV6-6 and J is TRBJ2-5; perhaps TRBD2 as D (5 bases). Germline lookup yields CDR1 MNHNY and CDR2 SVGAGI (reference sequence). Trimming took off 6 bases at V and 9 bases at J, with 17 bases between the two ends. The CDR3 consists of 13 residues. CDR3 sequence (DNA): TGTGCCAGCAGAAAACTAGAAGAGACTCCCCAGTACTTC. It yields the protein CASRKLEETPQYF.

To note about this clone: Other DNA sequences of this sample code for an identical CDR3. This chain uses TRBV11-3 with TRBJ2-1; D is perhaps TRBD2 (5 bases). V shed 1 base and J shed 4 bases, with 11 bases lying between them. Germline CDR1 and CDR2: SGHNT and YENEEA. The CDR3 is 15 amino acids. This CDR3 reads CASSLGTGSYNEQFF. As DNA, the CDR3 is TGTGCCAGCAGCTTAGGGACTGGAAGTTACAATGAGCAGTTCTTC.

This clone appeared a few times. The chain is built from TRBV2 and TRBJ1-1; no firm D call. Germline CDR1 SNHLY, CDR2 FYNNEI. Trimming shortened V by 3 bases and J by 8 bases, and 7 bases separated the two germline ends. The length of the CDR3 is 11 residues. As DNA, the CDR3 is TGTGCCAGCAGTGAGTGGTTAGAAGCTTTCTTT. It yields the protein CASSEWLEAFF.

This clone showed up just a few times. Additional DNA sequences in this sample encode the identical CDR3. The rearrangement uses TRBV7-9 and TRBJ1-1, with D uncertain. The CDR3 extends over 11 amino acids. V was pared by 0 bases and J by 5 bases, with 1 base between. Germline CDR1 and CDR2: SEHNR and FQNEAQ (reference sequence). The CDR3 reads CASSLATEAFF. The CDR3 nucleotides are TGTGCCAGCAGCTTAGCGACTGAAGCTTTCTTT.

CDR3 sequence: CASSFRQGVDTEAFF. The CDR3 coding sequence is TGTGCCAGCAGCTTCAGACAGGGGGTAGATACTGAAGCTTTCTTT. The V gene is TRBV7-9, the J gene TRBJ1-1; 9 nucleotides agree with TRBD1. This CDR3 comprises 15 residues. V shed 3 bases and J 5 bases; nucleotides not matched to a gene: 7. Germline-derived CDR1 and CDR2 are SEHNR and FQNEAQ (reference sequence).

The chain recombines TRBV6-5 with TRBJ1-4, with D uncertain. The germline V and J ends were trimmed by 2 bases and 7 bases, with 11 bases remaining between them. Looked up from germline, CDR1 is MNHEY and CDR2 is SVGAGI. The CDR3 is 14 residues long. The CDR3 reads CASSYGPVGEKLFF. The CDR3 DNA sequence: TGTGCCAGCAGTTACGGGCCAGTGGGTGAAAAACTGTTTTTT.

This chain joins TRBV4-1 and TRBJ2-3; no clear D. V was pared by 0 bases and J by 7 bases, with 8 bases between. Germline CDR1 reads MGHRA; CDR2 reads YSYEKL. This CDR3 spans 13 amino acids. The CDR3 sequence is CASSQESPNTQYF. The CDR3 bases are TGCGCCAGCAGCCAAGAATCGCCAAATACGCAGTATTTT.

The V call is TRBV4-1, the J call TRBJ2-7, with TRBD2 identical over 8 bases. V dropped 1 base and J dropped 7; count of bases not matched to a gene: 9. The CDR3 consists of 15 residues. CDR1 and CDR2 from the germline V gene are MGHRA and YSYEKL. CDR3 sequence: CASSQVEAGAGEQYF. CDR3 DNA sequence: TGCGCCAGCAGCCAAGTGGAAGCGGGAGCGGGGGAGCAGTACTTC.

The V gene is TRBV2, the J gene TRBJ2-5; no clear D. Trimming stripped 5 bases from V and 4 bases from J, with 8 bases between. Germline CDR1 SNHLY, CDR2 FYNNEI. The CDR3 is 12 amino acids. This CDR3 is CASSPIGETQYF. The CDR3 DNA reads as TGTGCCAGCAGTCCGATTGGAGAGACCCAGTACTTC.